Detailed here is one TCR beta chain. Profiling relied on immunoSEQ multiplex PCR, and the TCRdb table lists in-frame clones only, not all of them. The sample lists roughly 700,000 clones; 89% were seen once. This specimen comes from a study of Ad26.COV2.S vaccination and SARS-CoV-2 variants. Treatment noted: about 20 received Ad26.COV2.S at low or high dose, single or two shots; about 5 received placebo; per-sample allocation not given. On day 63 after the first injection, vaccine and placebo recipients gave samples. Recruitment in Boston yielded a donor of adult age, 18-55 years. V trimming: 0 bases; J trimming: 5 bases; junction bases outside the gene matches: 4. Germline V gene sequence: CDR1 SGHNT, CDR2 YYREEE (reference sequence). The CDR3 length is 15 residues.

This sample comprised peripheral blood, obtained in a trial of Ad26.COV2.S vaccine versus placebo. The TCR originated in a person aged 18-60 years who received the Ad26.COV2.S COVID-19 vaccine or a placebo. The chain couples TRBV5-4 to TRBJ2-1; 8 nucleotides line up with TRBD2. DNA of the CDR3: TGTGCCAGCAGCTTGGTTGGTAGCGGGAACAATGAGCAGTTCTTC. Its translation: CASSLVGSGNNEQFF.